This TCR beta chain was observed in a study of monozygotic twins with inflammatory bowel disease. Study outcomes and limitations: Lower sharing of clonotypes with other individuals was seen in IBD patients than in healthy twins. This was most marked in patients showing signs of disease activity.

Germline V lookup: CDR1 MGHRA, CDR2 YSYEKL. The CDR3 covers 13 residues. Template switching introduced UMIs that contain a 6-nucleotide sample barcode. After re-calling the 5' RACE reads, TCRdb lists one entry per CDR3 protein, DNA absent. Seen in this sample are roughly 150,000 distinct CDR3 sequences; the ten most common clones hold 2.8%. As to this clonotype: Its antigen is not known.

This chain connects TRBV4-1 to TRBJ1-1. The source is a human donor with ulcerative colitis or Crohn's disease, or a healthy co-twin of an affected twin (not recorded which). Sequencing was performed on blood. This chain's CDR3 is CASSQYRGTEAFF.